The 2 T cell receptor beta chains presented below share a single source sample, sequenced in a study of blood T cells in healthy people across ages. A second PCR, run for 7 to 11 cycles, used a sample-barcoded 5' primer plus a J-beta primer mix. TCRdb itself ran the 5' RACE reads through MiXCR, one entry per CDR3 protein. The table includes about 1.4 million distinct CDR3 sequences, approximately 63% detected once. Specimen: blood. Source of these receptors: a man in his late teens or twenties in good health.

This clonotype was counted between two and nine times. CDR3 protein: CASSLAFTEAFF. The CDR3 nucleotides read TGTGCCAGCAGTTTAGCTTTCACTGAAGCTTTCTTT. The chain recombines TRBV12-3 or TRBV12-4 with TRBJ1-1; D is ambiguous. The CDR3 is 12 residues long. V gave up 0 bases and J gave up 4 bases, with 3 bases separating them.

This chain uses TRBV20-1 with TRBJ2-7, with TRBD1 matching 8 bases. Germline V gives CDR1 DFQATT, CDR2 SNEGSKA (reference sequence). V gave up 0 bases and J gave up 4 bases; unmatched junction bases: 8. The CDR3 runs to 15 residues. The CDR3 sequence is CSARDRDRSWYEQYF. DNA for the CDR3: TGCAGTGCTAGAGACCGGGACAGGAGTTGGTACGAGCAGTACTTC.